Included here is one T cell receptor (beta chain) sequence, with context. The antigen it binds to is not known. Base-call qualities are not available, and no considerably larger clone is one nucleotide away. Every donor was a healthy Caucasian. The twin cohort consisted of three pairs of female monozygotic twins, all aged about 18 to 30 years. The RNA used for TCR libraries was isolated from peripheral blood mononuclear cells. These data are taken from a study of identical twins (dated by TCRdb to 2015 to 2016). For the wider study: The study deep-sequenced TCR alpha and beta repertoires from monozygotic twins, unrelated adults of various ages and cord blood to test whether fetal clonotypes persist. To rule out contamination, replicate twin experiments were performed at different times with different library preparation protocols. What the work shows at the level of the full study, not this receptor alone: In monozygotic twins, recombination models systematically underestimated out-of-frame TCR alpha sharing, but the models matched the sharing seen between unrelated individuals. Fewer insertions were carried by abundant cord blood beta clonotypes, a similar but weaker trend appeared in young adult naive repertoires, and no such trend appeared in memory repertoires. Because the same donors could not be followed over many years, the conclusions relied on cross-sectional statistical analysis. Zero-insertion analyses could be partly confounded by invariant T cells such as MAIT and iNKT, although diverse VJ usage argued against such confounding for most clonotypes. Compared with coincidental sharing between unrelated individuals, out-of-frame TCR alpha sequences shared between twins showed an excess of sequences with low generation probability. Excess twin sharing in beta out-of-frame sequences was weaker because fewer shared sequences lowered the signal-to-noise ratio.

The CDR3 numbers 16 residues from cysteine through phenylalanine. Solely the CDR3 DNA is kept, with 48 bases framed from the first base. The germline V end is reduced by 1 base and the J end by 4 bases; junction bases left unmatched: 11. Taken from the germline V gene, the CDR1 and CDR2 loops are SQVTM and ANQGSEA. Libraries were made using 5' RACE. The sequencer listed for this sample is Illumina HiSeq 2000. Template switching introduced a universal primer binding site; the final cDNA contained a unique molecular identifier, enabling accurate counting of TCR cDNA molecules. First-strand cDNA for TCR alpha and beta chains was synthesized from specific primers in the conserved constant-segment region. Each cDNA library was double barcoded, with a SMART-Mk sample barcode plus Illumina barcodes, to control for contamination. TruSeq adapter sequences along with Illumina sample barcodes were introduced in two successive PCR steps. Sequencing of the TCR alpha and beta cDNA libraries was done on the Illumina HiSeq platform using custom primers. From the authors' description of their analysis: MiGEC processed the raw reads to extract unique molecular identifiers, while MiXCR was used to determine the CDR3 positions. Recombination models were inferred per individual with the repgenHMM and IGoR tools using an EM algorithm. The analysis of shared clonotypes was done with the tcR package in R, with sharing normalized by the product of cloneset sizes. Out-of-frame nonproductive sequences were analyzed to study raw recombination free of thymic and clonal selection effects. TCRdb reran the public reads through fastp at Q25 and MiXCR, keeping productive beta chains. Each entry is one CDR3 protein sequence, shown with its most common DNA and genes. In this record, the V and J calls reflect TCRdb's handling and not the investigators' own analysis. Within this sample are approximately 620,000 distinct CDR3 sequences, with less than 10% of them counted one time only. Approximately 0.89% of the sample belongs to the ten largest clones.

This same sample was also taken into another study, of yellow fever vaccine responses in identical twins. According to the second study: The T cell response to vaccination in identical twins was reported by the authors to appear partly convergent and partly personalized. The study precisely tracked vaccine-responding T cell clones in identical twins.

The sequencing input was PBMCs. The sequence links TRBV29-1 to TRBJ1-1; TRBD1 fits 8 bases in the junction. This clonotype was obtained from a woman younger than 35 in good health. The DNA is as follows: TGCAGCGTTGAAGGGTGGCGGGCCAGGGGGCCCACTGAAGCTTTCTTT. The resulting protein is CSVEGWRARGPTEAFF.